The subject of this entry is one T cell receptor (beta chain). The data derive from a study of monozygotic twins with inflammatory bowel disease. TCRdb reprocessed the 5' RACE reads and keeps a single row for each CDR3 protein, giving no DNA. The specimen's table records approximately 100,000 distinct CDR3 sequences. The CDR3 loop spans 16 amino acids. CDR1 and CDR2 (germline): SGHTA, FQGTGA. V gene TRBV7-3 combines with J gene TRBJ1-2; the TCRdb call, TRBD1, lacks DNA for checking. The receptor's source is a human donor with ulcerative colitis or Crohn's disease, or a healthy co-twin of an affected twin (not recorded which). The sequenced material came from blood. The CDR3 reads CASSLTGSGGAGGYTF.